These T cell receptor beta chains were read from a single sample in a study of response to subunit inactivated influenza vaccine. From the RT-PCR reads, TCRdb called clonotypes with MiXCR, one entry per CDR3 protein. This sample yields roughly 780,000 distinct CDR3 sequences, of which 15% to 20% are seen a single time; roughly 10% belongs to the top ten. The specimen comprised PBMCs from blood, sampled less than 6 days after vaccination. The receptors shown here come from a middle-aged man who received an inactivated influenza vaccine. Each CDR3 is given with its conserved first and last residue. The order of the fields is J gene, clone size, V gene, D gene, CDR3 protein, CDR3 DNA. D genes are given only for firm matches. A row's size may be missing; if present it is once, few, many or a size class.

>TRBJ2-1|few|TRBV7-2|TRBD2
CASRLPGLAYNEQFF
TGTGCCAGCAGGCTACCGGGACTAGCGTACAATGAGCAGTTCTTC
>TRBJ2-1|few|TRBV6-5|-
CASSSPYSGREQFF
TGTGCCAGCAGTTCCCCCTATTCGGGCAGAGAGCAGTTCTTC
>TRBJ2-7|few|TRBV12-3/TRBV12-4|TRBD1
CASSLTGGYNEQYF
TGTGCCAGCAGTTTGACAGGGGGGTATAACGAGCAGTACTTC
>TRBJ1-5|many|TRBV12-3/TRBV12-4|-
CASSFMAADQPQHF
TGTGCCAGCAGTTTTATGGCAGCCGATCAGCCCCAGCATTTT
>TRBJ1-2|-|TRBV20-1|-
CSARRVYLRNYGYTF
TGCAGTGCTAGAAGGGTCTACCTACGGAACTATGGCTACACCTTC
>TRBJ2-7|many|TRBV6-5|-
CASSYQSTQNYEQYF
TGTGCCAGCAGTTACCAATCTACACAGAACTACGAGCAGTACTTC
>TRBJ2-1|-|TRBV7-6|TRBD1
CASSPGQGEQFF
TGTGCCAGCAGCCCTGGACAGGGGGAGCAGTTCTTC
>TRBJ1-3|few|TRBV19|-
CASSIGQRNTIYF
TGTGCCAGTAGTATTGGACAAAGAAATACCATATATTTT
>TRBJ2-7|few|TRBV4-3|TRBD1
CASSQEGEGAHEQYF
TGCGCCAGCAGCCAAGAGGGCGAGGGGGCCCACGAGCAGTACTTC
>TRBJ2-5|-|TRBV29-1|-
CSVARGAVETQYF
TGCAGCGTTGCCCGAGGGGCCGTGGAGACCCAGTACTTC
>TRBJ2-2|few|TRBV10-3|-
CAISESGAGTGELFF
TGTGCCATCAGTGAGTCTGGGGCAGGCACCGGGGAGCTGTTTTTT
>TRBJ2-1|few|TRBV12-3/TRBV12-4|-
CASSLSGYPYNEQFF
TGTGCCAGCAGTTTATCAGGATACCCATACAATGAGCAGTTCTTC
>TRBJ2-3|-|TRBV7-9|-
CASSLASSPGDTQYF
TGTGCCAGCAGCTTAGCATCTTCACCCGGCGATACGCAGTATTTT
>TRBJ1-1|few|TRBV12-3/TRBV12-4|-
CASSLLQNTEAFF
TGTGCCAGCAGTTTACTTCAGAACACTGAAGCTTTCTTT
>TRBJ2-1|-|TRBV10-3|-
CAISESVRRARGHGNEQFF
TGTGCCATCAGTGAGTCGGTAAGGAGGGCGCGCGGGCATGGGAATGAGCAGTTCTTC
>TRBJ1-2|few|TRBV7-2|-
CASSLDYYGYTF
TGTGCCAGCAGCTTAGATTACTATGGCTACACCTTC
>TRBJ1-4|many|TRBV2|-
CASSPNTDEKLFF
TGTGCCAGCAGCCCGAATACGGATGAAAAACTGTTTTTT
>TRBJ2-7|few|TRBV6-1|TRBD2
CASNPGLAMGSRGFEQYF
TGTGCCAGCAACCCGGGACTAGCGATGGGCTCACGAGGGTTCGAGCAGTACTTC
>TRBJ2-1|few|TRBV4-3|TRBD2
CASSQEAGGRYNEQFF
TGCGCCAGCAGCCAAGAAGCGGGAGGACGCTACAATGAGCAGTTCTTC
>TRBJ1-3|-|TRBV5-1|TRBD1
CASSLALGQGNTIYF
TGCGCCAGCAGCTTGGCCTTGGGACAGGGAAACACCATATATTTT
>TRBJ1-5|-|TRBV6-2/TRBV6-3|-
CASRTSGGDQPQHF
TGTGCCAGCAGGACGTCGGGGGGCGATCAGCCCCAGCATTTT
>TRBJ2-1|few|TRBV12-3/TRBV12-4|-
CASRSGYNEQFF
TGTGCCAGCAGGTCGGGGTACAATGAGCAGTTCTTC
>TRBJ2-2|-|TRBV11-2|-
CASSLDEADARSWVTGELFF
TGTGCCAGCAGCCTAGACGAGGCGGATGCCCGATCGTGGGTCACCGGGGAGCTGTTTTTT
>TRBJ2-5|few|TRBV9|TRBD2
CASSAGTSGGLQETQYF
TGTGCCAGCAGCGCGGGGACTAGCGGGGGTCTCCAAGAGACCCAGTACTTC
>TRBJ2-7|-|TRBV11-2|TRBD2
CASSKSGGEQYF
TGTGCCAGCAGTAAGTCGGGGGGCGAGCAGTACTTC
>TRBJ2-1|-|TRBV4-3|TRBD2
CASSQDVGREAPYNEQFF
TGCGCCAGCAGCCAAGATGTGGGGCGGGAGGCCCCCTACAATGAGCAGTTCTTC
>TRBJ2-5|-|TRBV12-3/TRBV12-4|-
CASNSGTIQETQYF
TGTGCCAGCAATTCAGGGACCATACAAGAGACCCAGTACTTC
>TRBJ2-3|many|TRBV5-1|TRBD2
CASSLEATSGGTDTQYF
TGCGCCAGCAGCTTGGAGGCGACTAGCGGAGGCACAGATACGCAGTATTTT
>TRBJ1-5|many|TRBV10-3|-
CAISEGNQPQHF
TGTGCCATCAGTGAGGGTAATCAGCCCCAGCATTTT
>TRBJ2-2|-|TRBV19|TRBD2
CASSREGRTGELFF
TGTGCCAGTAGTCGGGAGGGCCGTACCGGGGAGCTGTTTTTT
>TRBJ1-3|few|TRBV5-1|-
CASSLADSGNTIYF
TGCGCCAGCAGCTTAGCGGACTCTGGAAACACCATATATTTT
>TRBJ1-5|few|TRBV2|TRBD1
CASRETGSSNQPQHF
TGTGCCAGCAGGGAGACAGGGTCCAGCAATCAGCCCCAGCATTTT
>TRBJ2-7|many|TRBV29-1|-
CSVGSVSSYEQYF
TGCAGCGTTGGGTCGGTGAGCTCCTACGAGCAGTACTTC
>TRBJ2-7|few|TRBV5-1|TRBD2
CASSLVSGSGEQYF
TGCGCCAGCAGCTTGGTTAGCGGGAGTGGGGAGCAGTACTTC
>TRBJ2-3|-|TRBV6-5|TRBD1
CASSYTQGSTDTQYF
TGTGCCAGCAGTTACACACAGGGGTCCACAGATACGCAGTATTTT
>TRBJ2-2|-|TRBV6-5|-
CASSYGFGELFF
TGTGCCAGCAGTTACGGGTTTGGGGAGCTGTTTTTT
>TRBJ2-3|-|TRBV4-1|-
CASSLERRDTQYF
TGCGCCAGCAGCCTAGAGAGACGAGATACGCAGTATTTT
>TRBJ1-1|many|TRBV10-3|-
CAISGPATGREAEAFF
TGTGCCATCAGTGGTCCCGCGACAGGACGGGAGGCTGAAGCTTTCTTT
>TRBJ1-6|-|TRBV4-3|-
CASSQDLRLNSPLHF
TGCGCCAGCAGCCAAGATCTACGGCTGAATTCACCCCTCCACTTT
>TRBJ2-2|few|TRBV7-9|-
CASSFPPGTTNTGELFF
TGTGCCAGCAGCTTCCCCCCGGGAACTACGAACACCGGGGAGCTGTTTTTT
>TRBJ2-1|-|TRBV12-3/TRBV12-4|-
CASSLIVYNEQFF
TGTGCCAGCAGTTTAATCGTCTACAATGAGCAGTTCTTC
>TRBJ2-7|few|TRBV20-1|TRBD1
CSARDPGQGVYEQYF
TGCAGTGCTAGAGATCCGGGACAGGGCGTCTACGAGCAGTACTTC
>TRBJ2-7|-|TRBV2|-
CASEDPGLRNFEQYF
TGTGCCAGCGAAGATCCGGGCCTAAGGAATTTCGAGCAGTACTTC
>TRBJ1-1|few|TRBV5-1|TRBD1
CASSLSGTDQRAFF
TGCGCCAGCAGCTTATCCGGGACAGACCAGCGGGCTTTCTTT
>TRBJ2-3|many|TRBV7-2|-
CASSLDRPTDTQYF
TGTGCCAGCAGCTTAGACAGGCCCACAGATACGCAGTATTTT
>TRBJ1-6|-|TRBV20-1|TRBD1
CSARRTGAVNSPLHF
TGCAGTGCTAGAAGGACAGGGGCTGTCAATTCACCCCTCCACTTT
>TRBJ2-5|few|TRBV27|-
CASSLPGSAQETQYF
TGTGCCAGCAGCCTTCCGGGCTCCGCACAAGAGACCCAGTACTTC
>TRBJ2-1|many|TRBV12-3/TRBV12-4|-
CASNLGDSYNEQFF
TGTGCCAGCAACCTAGGGGACTCCTACAATGAGCAGTTCTTC
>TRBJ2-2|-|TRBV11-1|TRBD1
CASSPGQGIEAGELFF
TGTGCCAGCAGCCCCGGACAGGGGATAGAGGCCGGGGAGCTGTTTTTT
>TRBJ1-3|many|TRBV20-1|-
CSASGFGGSGNTIYF
TGCAGTGCTAGTGGCTTCGGGGGCTCAGGAAACACCATATATTTT
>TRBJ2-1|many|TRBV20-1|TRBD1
CSAPGTAYNEQFF
TGCAGTGCGCCCGGGACAGCCTACAATGAGCAGTTCTTC